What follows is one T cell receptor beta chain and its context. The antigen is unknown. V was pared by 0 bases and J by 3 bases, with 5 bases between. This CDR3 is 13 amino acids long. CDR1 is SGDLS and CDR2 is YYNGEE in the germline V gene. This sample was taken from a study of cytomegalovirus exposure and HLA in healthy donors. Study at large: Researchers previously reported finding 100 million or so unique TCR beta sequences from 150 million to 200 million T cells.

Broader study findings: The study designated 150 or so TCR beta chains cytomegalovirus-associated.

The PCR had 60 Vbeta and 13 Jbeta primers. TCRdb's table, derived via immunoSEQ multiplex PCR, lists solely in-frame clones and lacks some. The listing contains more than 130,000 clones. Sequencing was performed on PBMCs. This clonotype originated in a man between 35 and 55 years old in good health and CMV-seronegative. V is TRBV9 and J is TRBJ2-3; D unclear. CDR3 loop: CASSVAFTDTQYF. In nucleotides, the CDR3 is TGTGCCAGCAGCGTAGCATTTACAGATACGCAGTATTTT.